This TCR beta chain originates from a study of somatic mutations in cytotoxic T cells in rheumatoid arthritis. Blood donors of median age about 50 years (range about 20-70), about 54% of them female, formed the healthy controls. Germline loops: CDR1 MDHEN, CDR2 SYDVKM. The CDR3 extends over 13 amino acids. V was trimmed by 8 bases and J by 0 bases, leaving 8 bases between them. The method was immunoSEQ multiplex PCR; TCRdb's version includes in-frame clones alone and lacks a portion of them. The sample has 12,000 or so clones, just under 75% seen once. This clone was seen only once. Antigen: not known. General observations from the study: In rheumatoid arthritis patients, unlike healthy controls, CD8+ clonality rose with age.

The sequence derives from a middle-aged woman in good health. This sequence joins TRBV28 and TRBJ1-3, with D unclear. The sample consisted of CD8+ T cells sorted from blood. The CDR3 DNA reads TGTGCCAGCCGGCGAGCCTCTGGAAACACCATATATTTT. It specifies CASRRASGNTIYF.